Listed here are 7 T cell receptor beta chains from one sample, sequenced in a study of CD8 T cells in ankylosing spondylitis. Each CDR3 protein is one row after TCRdb ran MiXCR on the 5' RACE reads. Of some 150,000 distinct CDR3 sequences in the sample, 44% are singletons; the top ten hold 12% to 15%. Sequencing input: synovial fluid, either unsorted or a sorted T cell fraction (not recorded which). The receptor set was obtained from a male donor with ankylosing spondylitis.

CDR3 residues: CASSLLGRGLPDTQYF. CDR3 nucleotides: TGTGCCAGCAGCCTCCTGGGCAGGGGGCTCCCAGATACGCAGTATTTT. The chain links TRBV7-8 to TRBJ2-3; TRBD1 matches 8 bases. CDR1 SGHVS and CDR2 FQNEAQ come from the germline V gene. After removal of 5 bases from V and 4 bases from J, the junction contained 11 bases not matched to a gene. This CDR3 has 16 residues.

This chain uses TRBV10-2 with TRBJ2-1; 8 bases agree with TRBD2. V was pared by 6 bases and J by 0 bases, with 16 bases of the junction left unmatched. The germline CDR1 and CDR2 sequences are WSHSY and SAAADI. The CDR3 extends over 19 amino acids. CDR3 region: CASSTFGGEVYPSYNEQFF. The CDR3 nucleotides read TGCGCCAGCAGCACTTTCGGGGGGGAAGTCTATCCCTCCTACAATGAGCAGTTCTTC.

The CDR3 protein is CASSSPDTQYF. The CDR3 coding sequence is TGTGCCAGCAGCTCCCCGGATACGCAGTATTTT. The genes are TRBV7-9 and TRBJ2-3; D is unclear. Germline CDR1 and CDR2: SEHNR and FQNEAQ (reference sequence). The CDR3 totals 11 residues. Trimming left V 4 bases short and J 6 bases short, with 5 bases between.

The rearrangement uses TRBV5-1 and TRBJ2-3; D is undetermined. V dropped 3 bases and J dropped 2 bases, with 1 base sitting between them. The CDR3 is made up of 11 amino acids. Germline V gene data show CDR1 as SGHRS and CDR2 as YFSETQ. CDR3 in amino acids: CASSSTDTQYF. CDR3 DNA sequence: TGCGCCAGCAGCTCCACAGATACGCAGTATTTT.

The chain couples TRBV7-2 to TRBJ2-7; unclear D gene. The CDR3 has 12 amino acids. V lost 3 bases, J lost 3 bases, and 6 bases lay in between. CDR1 is SGHTA, CDR2 FQGNSA, per germline. Here the CDR3 reads CASSLTVYEQYF. The CDR3 nucleotides are TGTGCCAGCAGCTTGACGGTCTACGAGCAGTACTTC. The full variable domain, its missing parts supplied by reference TRBV7-2 and TRBJ2-7, is GAGVSQSPSNKVTEKGKDVELRCDPISGHTALYWYRQSLGQGLEFLIYFQGNSAPDKSGLPSDRFSAERTGGSVSTLTIQRTQQEDSAVYLCASSLTVYEQYFGPGTRLTVT.

The chain joins TRBV20-1 to TRBJ1-5; unclear D gene. Germline values: CDR1 DFQATT, CDR2 SNEGSKA (reference sequence). The CDR3 totals 16 residues. V was pared by 1 base and J by 1 base, with 14 bases between. CDR3 protein: CSARVPAAASNQPQHF. The CDR3 DNA reads as TGCAGTGCTAGAGTCCCCGCGGCCGCGAGCAATCAGCCCCAGCATTTT.

This sequence joins TRBV20-1 and TRBJ1-4; 9 bases agree with TRBD1. This CDR3 is 18 amino acids long. Germline loops: CDR1 DFQATT, CDR2 SNEGSKA (reference sequence). The J segment lost 3 bases and the V segment lost 0 bases, leaving 11 bases of the junction unmatched. DNA for the CDR3: TGCAGTGCTAGAGATCACAGGGGGCGGTCGGCTGCTAATGAAAAACTGTTTTTT. Translated: CSARDHRGRSAANEKLFF.